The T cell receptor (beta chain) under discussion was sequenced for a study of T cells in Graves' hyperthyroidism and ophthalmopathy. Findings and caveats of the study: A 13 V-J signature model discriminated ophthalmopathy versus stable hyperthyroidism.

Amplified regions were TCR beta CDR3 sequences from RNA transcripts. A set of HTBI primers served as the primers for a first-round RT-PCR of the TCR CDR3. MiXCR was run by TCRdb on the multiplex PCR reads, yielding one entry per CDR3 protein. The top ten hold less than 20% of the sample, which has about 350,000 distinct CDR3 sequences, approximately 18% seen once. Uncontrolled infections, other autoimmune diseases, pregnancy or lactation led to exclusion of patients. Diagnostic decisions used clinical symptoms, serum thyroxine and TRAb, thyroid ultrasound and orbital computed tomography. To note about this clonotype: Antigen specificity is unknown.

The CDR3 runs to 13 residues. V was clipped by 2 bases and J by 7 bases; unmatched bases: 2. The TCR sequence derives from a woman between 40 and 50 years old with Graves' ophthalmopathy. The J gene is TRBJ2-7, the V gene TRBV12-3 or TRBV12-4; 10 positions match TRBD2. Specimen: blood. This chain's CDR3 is CASSLRTSGEQYF. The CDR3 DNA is TGTGCCAGCAGTTTACGGACTAGCGGTGAGCAGTACTTC.